Included here is one TCR beta chain sequence, with context. Its recognized antigen is unknown. No base qualities exist here, and no much larger clone lies one base off it. The study was a case-control design nested within a healthcare worker cohort in London, UK, with weekly nasopharyngeal swab PCR tests and blood sampling. Between 23 and 31 March 2020, the week of the UK lockdown, healthcare workers were enrolled and then followed up weekly for as long as 16 weeks. The library was made by 5' RACE. The instrument given in TCRdb is NextSeq 500. To correct for sequencing error and PCR bias, the TCR library protocol tagged individual cDNA molecules with unique molecular identifiers. Sequencing covered both TCR alpha and beta chains, and within each sample the abundances of alpha and beta sequences were tightly co-correlated. The published analysis was carried out like this. Decombinator V4 was used to perform V gene, J gene and CDR3 annotation of TCR sequences. Expanded TCRs were defined as changing significantly between any two time points under a Poisson model with p below 0.0001. TCR abundances were normalised to the total number of TCRs sequenced in each sample and reported as counts per million. TRAV1-2 paired with TRAJ12, TRAJ20 or TRAJ33 defined MAIT TCRs, while TRAV10 paired with TRAJ18 defined iNKT TCRs. A search of VDJdb, accessed on 1 November 2021, was run for TCRs annotated to CMV, EBV and SARS-CoV-2, with TCRs annotated for multiple antigens excluded. TCRdb reprocessed the public reads (quality trimming at Q25 with fastp, clone calling with MiXCR) and kept in-frame beta chains. Rows merge per CDR3 protein into single entries with the most common DNA and genes. V and J calls and clone size were set by TCRdb, not the authors. The sample table shows 70,000 to 85,000 distinct CDR3 sequences, and 12% are seen once. Of the sample, about 16% is held by the ten largest clones.

The sample originates from a study of early T cells in non-severe SARS-CoV-2 infection (dated by TCRdb to 2020 to 2023). Background on the whole study: Because TCR sequencing relied on bulk RNA taken from unsorted whole blood, pairing of alpha and beta chains was not possible.

On the study overall, not on this receptor specifically: VDJdb matching was skewed toward anti-spike CD8 responses and likely underestimated virus-specific expansions by missing private and CD4 specificities.

Based on the germline V gene (reference sequence), the CDR1 and CDR2 sequences are DFQATT and SNEGSKA. The CDR3 spans 13 residues, from the cysteine through the phenylalanine. Only the CDR3 DNA is retained, 39 bases long and in frame from the first base. At the junction V is shortened by 6 bases and J by 8 bases, with 19 bases in between. Recombination connected TRBV20-1 to TRBJ1-2; perhaps TRBD1 is the D gene, with 5 bases matching. The sample here was whole blood, taken at baseline. This clonotype was sampled from an adult who was a healthcare worker with PCR-confirmed SARS-CoV-2 infection or an uninfected control (not recorded which). The donor label of this sample is uncertain. The DNA sequence reads TGCAGTGCCGGCGTTACGGGGACGCTAGGCTACACCTTC. This sequence encodes CSAGVTGTLGYTF.